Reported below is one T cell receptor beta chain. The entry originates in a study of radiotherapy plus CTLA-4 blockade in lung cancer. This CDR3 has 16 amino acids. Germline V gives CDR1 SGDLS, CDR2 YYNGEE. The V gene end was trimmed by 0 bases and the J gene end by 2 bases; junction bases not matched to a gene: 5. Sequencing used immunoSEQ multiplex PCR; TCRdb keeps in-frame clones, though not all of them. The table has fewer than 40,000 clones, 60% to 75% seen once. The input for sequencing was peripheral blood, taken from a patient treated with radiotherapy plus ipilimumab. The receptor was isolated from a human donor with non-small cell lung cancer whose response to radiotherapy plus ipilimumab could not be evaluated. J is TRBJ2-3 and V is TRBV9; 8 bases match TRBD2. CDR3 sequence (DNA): TGTGCCAGCAGCGTAGCCCGGGGGGGCACCACAGATACGCAGTATTTT. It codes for CASSVARGGTTDTQYF.